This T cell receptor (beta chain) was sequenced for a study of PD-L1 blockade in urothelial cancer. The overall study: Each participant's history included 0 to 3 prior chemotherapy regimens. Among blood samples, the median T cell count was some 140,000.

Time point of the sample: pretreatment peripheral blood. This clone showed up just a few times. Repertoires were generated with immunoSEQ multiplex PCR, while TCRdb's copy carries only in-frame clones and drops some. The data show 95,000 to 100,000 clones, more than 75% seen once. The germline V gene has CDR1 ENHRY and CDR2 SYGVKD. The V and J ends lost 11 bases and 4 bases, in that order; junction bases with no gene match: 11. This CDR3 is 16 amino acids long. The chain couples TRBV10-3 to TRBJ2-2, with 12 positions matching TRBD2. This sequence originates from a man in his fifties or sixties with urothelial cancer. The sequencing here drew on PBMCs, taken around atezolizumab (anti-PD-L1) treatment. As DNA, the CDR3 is TGTGCCTCTTCGACTAGCGGGGGCCGGGGCACCGGGGAGCTGTTTTTT. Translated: CASSTSGGRGTGELFF.